Listed below are T cell receptor beta chains from one sample, sequenced in a study of Ad26.COV2.S vaccination and SARS-CoV-2 variants. The method was immunoSEQ multiplex PCR; TCRdb's version includes in-frame clones alone and lacks a portion of them. Of around 400,000 clones listed, about four fifths were seen once; the top ten hold about 7.4%. The sample was peripheral blood, taken in a trial of Ad26.COV2.S vaccine versus placebo. The source of these receptors is a person aged 18 to 59 who received the Ad26.COV2.S COVID-19 vaccine or a placebo. CDR3s include the opening cysteine and the closing phenylalanine or tryptophan. A D gene is named only where the DNA matches it firmly. Some rows mark clone size as missing; the rest say once, few, many or name a class of expanded clone.

V gene: TRBV3-1/TRBV3-2; D gene: TRBD2; clone size: -; J gene: TRBJ2-7; CDR3 protein: CASSPGTSLGSYEQYF; CDR3 DNA: TGTGCCAGCAGCCCAGGGACTAGCCTGGGCTCCTACGAGCAGTACTTC
V gene: TRBV11-3; D gene: TRBD1; clone size: -; J gene: TRBJ1-1; CDR3 protein: CASSLEGAQAFF; CDR3 DNA: TGTGCCAGCAGCTTGGAGGGGGCGCAGGCTTTCTTT
V gene: TRBV19; D gene: -; clone size: -; J gene: TRBJ2-7; CDR3 protein: CASSIGTSYEQYF; CDR3 DNA: TGTGCCAGTAGTATAGGGACATCGTACGAGCAGTACTTC
V gene: TRBV25-1; D gene: -; clone size: -; J gene: TRBJ2-7; CDR3 protein: CASSGVAYEQYF; CDR3 DNA: TGTGCCAGCAGTGGGGTAGCCTACGAGCAGTACTTC
V gene: TRBV2; D gene: -; clone size: -; J gene: TRBJ2-5; CDR3 protein: CASRRETQYF; CDR3 DNA: TGTGCCAGCCGACGAGAGACCCAGTACTTC
V gene: TRBV18; D gene: TRBD1; clone size: -; J gene: TRBJ1-5; CDR3 protein: CASSRNRGEMTQHF; CDR3 DNA: TGTGCCAGCTCTCGAAACAGGGGCGAAATGACCCAGCATTTT
V gene: TRBV18; D gene: -; clone size: -; J gene: TRBJ2-7; CDR3 protein: CASSPNTGESSYEQYF; CDR3 DNA: TGTGCCAGCTCACCGAATACGGGGGAGAGCTCCTACGAGCAGTACTTC
V gene: TRBV15; D gene: -; clone size: -; J gene: TRBJ2-7; CDR3 protein: CATSRGRVAEQYF; CDR3 DNA: TGTGCCACCAGCAGAGGTAGGGTTGCCGAGCAGTACTTC
V gene: TRBV7-6; D gene: -; clone size: -; J gene: TRBJ2-2; CDR3 protein: CASSSLGLNTGELFF; CDR3 DNA: TGTGCCAGCAGCTCCCTCGGCTTGAACACCGGGGAGCTGTTTTTT
V gene: TRBV2; D gene: TRBD1; clone size: -; J gene: TRBJ1-2; CDR3 protein: CASSWDRGGHYGYTF; CDR3 DNA: TGTGCCAGCAGCTGGGACAGGGGCGGTCACTATGGCTACACCTTC
V gene: TRBV24-1; D gene: -; clone size: few; J gene: TRBJ1-2; CDR3 protein: CATSDGRYGYTF; CDR3 DNA: TGTGCCACCAGTGATGGGCGATATGGCTACACCTTC
V gene: TRBV6-6; D gene: TRBD1; clone size: -; J gene: TRBJ1-6; CDR3 protein: CASRPGQGVSPLHF; CDR3 DNA: TGTGCCAGCAGGCCGGGACAGGGCGTTTCACCCCTCCACTTT
V gene: TRBV6-5; D gene: -; clone size: -; J gene: TRBJ1-2; CDR3 protein: CASSYSTNRAYGYTF; CDR3 DNA: TGTGCCAGCAGTTACTCGACCAACAGGGCCTATGGCTACACCTTC
V gene: TRBV13; D gene: TRBD2; clone size: -; J gene: TRBJ2-1; CDR3 protein: CASSLAERGRSGGANEQFF; CDR3 DNA: TGTGCCAGCAGCCTCGCCGAACGGGGCCGTAGCGGGGGGGCTAATGAGCAGTTCTTC
V gene: TRBV6-5; D gene: TRBD2; clone size: -; J gene: TRBJ2-3; CDR3 protein: CASSTGGNTQYF; CDR3 DNA: TGTGCCAGCAGTACCGGGGGGAATACGCAGTATTTT
V gene: TRBV3-1/TRBV3-2; D gene: -; clone size: -; J gene: TRBJ1-1; CDR3 protein: CASSRLYF; CDR3 DNA: TGTGCCAGCAGTCGACTATACTTT
V gene: TRBV6-5; D gene: -; clone size: -; J gene: TRBJ1-6; CDR3 protein: CASSYSTYNSPLHF; CDR3 DNA: TGTGCCAGCAGTTACAGCACTTATAATTCACCCCTCCACTTT
V gene: TRBV5-6; D gene: -; clone size: -; J gene: TRBJ1-1; CDR3 protein: CASSLSDSEAFF; CDR3 DNA: TGTGCCAGCAGCTTGTCAGACAGTGAAGCTTTCTTT
V gene: TRBV4-3; D gene: -; clone size: -; J gene: TRBJ2-5; CDR3 protein: CASSQDARWGETQYF; CDR3 DNA: TGCGCCAGCAGCCAAGATGCCCGCTGGGGAGAGACCCAGTACTTC
V gene: TRBV11-3; D gene: -; clone size: -; J gene: TRBJ2-7; CDR3 protein: CASSLDPLMSNYEQYF; CDR3 DNA: TGTGCCAGCAGCTTAGATCCTCTAATGAGTAACTACGAGCAGTACTTC
V gene: TRBV5-1; D gene: -; clone size: -; J gene: TRBJ2-1; CDR3 protein: CASSGTSLTYNEQFF; CDR3 DNA: TGCGCCAGCAGCGGGACTTCATTAACCTACAATGAGCAGTTCTTC
V gene: TRBV4-3; D gene: -; clone size: -; J gene: TRBJ1-1; CDR3 protein: CASSYLPSRSDTEAFF; CDR3 DNA: TGCGCCAGCAGCTACCTCCCGTCCCGTTCGGACACTGAAGCTTTCTTT
V gene: TRBV19; D gene: -; clone size: once; J gene: TRBJ1-3; CDR3 protein: CASRERGGVQRSGNTIYF; CDR3 DNA: TGTGCCAGTAGAGAGAGAGGGGGGGTCCAGCGCTCTGGAAACACCATATATTTT
V gene: TRBV4-2; D gene: TRBD1; clone size: once; J gene: TRBJ2-7; CDR3 protein: CASSQEWDRLSDEQYF; CDR3 DNA: TGTGCCAGCAGCCAAGAATGGGACAGGCTGAGCGACGAGCAGTACTTC
V gene: TRBV5-4; D gene: -; clone size: few; J gene: TRBJ1-4; CDR3 protein: CASSAPNEKLFF; CDR3 DNA: TGTGCCAGCAGCGCCCCTAATGAAAAACTGTTTTTT
V gene: TRBV9; D gene: TRBD1; clone size: -; J gene: TRBJ2-7; CDR3 protein: CASSTGQGAYEQYF; CDR3 DNA: TGTGCCAGCAGTACGGGACAGGGGGCCTACGAGCAGTACTTC
V gene: TRBV7-2; D gene: -; clone size: once; J gene: TRBJ2-3; CDR3 protein: CASSFDGTSTDTQYF; CDR3 DNA: TGTGCCAGCAGCTTCGACGGAACTAGCACAGATACGCAGTATTTT
V gene: TRBV9; D gene: -; clone size: -; J gene: TRBJ2-4; CDR3 protein: CASSGNPSAKNIQYF; CDR3 DNA: TGTGCCAGCAGCGGAAATCCTTCAGCCAAAAACATTCAGTACTTC
V gene: TRBV7-2; D gene: -; clone size: -; J gene: TRBJ2-3; CDR3 protein: CASSLERGGGDTQYF; CDR3 DNA: TGTGCCAGCAGCTTAGAGAGGGGGGGCGGAGATACGCAGTATTTT
V gene: TRBV3-1/TRBV3-2; D gene: TRBD1; clone size: once; J gene: TRBJ1-3; CDR3 protein: CASSRGQGTSGNTIYF; CDR3 DNA: TGTGCCAGCAGCCGGGGACAGGGGACCTCTGGAAACACCATATATTTT
V gene: TRBV12-3/TRBV12-4; D gene: -; clone size: many; J gene: TRBJ1-5; CDR3 protein: CASSLSHIEPQHF; CDR3 DNA: TGTGCCAGCAGTTTATCGCATATCGAGCCCCAGCATTTT
V gene: TRBV4-3; D gene: -; clone size: -; J gene: TRBJ1-1; CDR3 protein: CASSLLNTEAFF; CDR3 DNA: TGCGCCAGCAGCCTTCTGAACACTGAAGCTTTCTTT
V gene: TRBV29-1; D gene: -; clone size: -; J gene: TRBJ1-2; CDR3 protein: CSVEAARTVQNTF; CDR3 DNA: TGCAGCGTTGAGGCTGCAAGGACGGTGCAGAACACCTTC
V gene: TRBV9; D gene: -; clone size: -; J gene: TRBJ2-1; CDR3 protein: CASSEQASIDEQFF; CDR3 DNA: TGTGCCAGCAGCGAACAGGCTAGCATTGACGAGCAGTTCTTC
V gene: TRBV3-1/TRBV3-2; D gene: -; clone size: -; J gene: TRBJ2-2; CDR3 protein: CASSPRTGELFF; CDR3 DNA: TGTGCCAGCAGCCCCCGCACCGGGGAGCTGTTTTTT
V gene: TRBV30; D gene: TRBD1; clone size: -; J gene: TRBJ2-7; CDR3 protein: CAWSYGTGAYEQYF; CDR3 DNA: TGTGCCTGGAGTTACGGGACAGGGGCCTACGAGCAGTACTTC
V gene: TRBV5-5; D gene: -; clone size: -; J gene: TRBJ2-1; CDR3 protein: CASSQTGDEQFF; CDR3 DNA: TGTGCCAGCAGCCAGACAGGTGATGAGCAGTTCTTC
V gene: TRBV7-9; D gene: TRBD2; clone size: -; J gene: TRBJ2-5; CDR3 protein: CASSSTRGDGETQYF; CDR3 DNA: TGTGCCAGCAGCTCTACCCGGGGGGACGGAGAGACCCAGTACTTC
V gene: TRBV19; D gene: -; clone size: many; J gene: TRBJ2-2; CDR3 protein: CASSRNRFAGELFF; CDR3 DNA: TGTGCCAGTAGCCGTAACCGATTCGCCGGGGAGCTGTTTTTT
V gene: TRBV19; D gene: -; clone size: -; J gene: TRBJ1-6; CDR3 protein: CASSMRGDSPLHF; CDR3 DNA: TGTGCCAGTAGTATGCGGGGAGATTCACCCCTCCACTTT
V gene: TRBV6-2/TRBV6-3; D gene: -; clone size: -; J gene: TRBJ2-7; CDR3 protein: CASSTGQSYEQYF; CDR3 DNA: TGTGCCAGCAGTACAGGACAGTCCTACGAGCAGTACTTC
V gene: TRBV7-2; D gene: TRBD1; clone size: -; J gene: TRBJ2-7; CDR3 protein: CASSRRDRTYEQYF; CDR3 DNA: TGTGCCAGCAGCCGCCGGGACAGAACCTACGAGCAGTACTTC
V gene: TRBV15; D gene: -; clone size: once; J gene: TRBJ2-1; CDR3 protein: CATRPALFLADEQFF; CDR3 DNA: TGTGCCACCAGGCCGGCTCTTTTCTTAGCGGATGAGCAGTTCTTC
V gene: TRBV27; D gene: TRBD2; clone size: -; J gene: TRBJ2-5; CDR3 protein: CAIRPSGREETQYF; CDR3 DNA: TGTGCCATCCGACCTAGCGGGAGGGAAGAGACCCAGTACTTC
V gene: TRBV30; D gene: -; clone size: -; J gene: TRBJ2-1; CDR3 protein: CAWSWGGTEQFF; CDR3 DNA: TGTGCCTGGAGTTGGGGGGGCACTGAGCAGTTCTTC
V gene: TRBV7-3; D gene: -; clone size: -; J gene: TRBJ1-2; CDR3 protein: CASSLHRDYGGYTF; CDR3 DNA: TGTGCCAGCAGCTTACATAGGGATTACGGTGGCTACACCTTC
V gene: TRBV6-6; D gene: -; clone size: -; J gene: TRBJ1-2; CDR3 protein: CASEAGWPDNYGYTF; CDR3 DNA: TGTGCCAGCGAAGCCGGATGGCCGGATAACTATGGCTACACCTTC
V gene: TRBV7-6; D gene: TRBD2; clone size: -; J gene: TRBJ2-1; CDR3 protein: CASSLFGLAGTDEQFF; CDR3 DNA: TGTGCCAGCAGCTTATTCGGACTAGCGGGGACGGATGAGCAGTTCTTC
V gene: TRBV11-3; D gene: -; clone size: -; J gene: TRBJ1-2; CDR3 protein: CASSWGENYGYTF; CDR3 DNA: TGTGCCAGCAGCTGGGGAGAAAACTATGGCTACACCTTC
V gene: TRBV6-5; D gene: -; clone size: -; J gene: TRBJ1-1; CDR3 protein: CASKFGAGEAFF; CDR3 DNA: TGTGCCAGCAAGTTTGGGGCTGGTGAAGCTTTCTTT
V gene: TRBV30; D gene: TRBD1; clone size: -; J gene: TRBJ1-3; CDR3 protein: CAWDRGRTYTIYF; CDR3 DNA: TGTGCCTGGGACAGGGGGCGGACGTACACCATATATTTT
V gene: TRBV3-1/TRBV3-2; D gene: TRBD2; clone size: -; J gene: TRBJ2-2; CDR3 protein: CASSQGGSGRAAGELFF; CDR3 DNA: TGTGCCAGCAGCCAAGGGGGTAGCGGGAGGGCCGCCGGGGAGCTGTTTTTT